The rows below give T cell receptor beta chains drawn from one sample of a study of CD8+ T cells in alopecia areata. Produced via immunoSEQ multiplex PCR; TCRdb's table is partial and in-frame only. Here the sample spans about 160,000 clones, roughly two thirds being singletons. The specimen comprised CD4+ T cells sorted from blood, sampled at week 4, from a patient treated with tofacitinib. The receptors come from a human donor with alopecia areata. Both conserved end residues are part of each CDR3. D genes are given only for firm matches. Part of the rows lack a size; the others show once, few, many or a class for expanded clones.

j_call | d_call | clone_size | v_call | cdr3_nt | cdr3_aa
TRBJ1-1 | . | . | TRBV6-5 | TGTGCCAGCTTCATGTGGGTGAACACTGAAGCTTTCTTT | CASFMWVNTEAFF
TRBJ1-1 | . | . | TRBV29-1 | TGCAGCGTTTACCTTACCATGAACACTGAAGCTTTCTTT | CSVYLTMNTEAFF
TRBJ1-1 | TRBD1 | . | TRBV4-2 | TGTGCCAGCAGCCAAGCGACAGGGCCGAACACTGAAGCTTTCTTT | CASSQATGPNTEAFF
TRBJ1-1 | TRBD1 | . | TRBV29-1 | TGCAGCGTTGGCGGCAGGGGGTGGACTGAAGCTTTCTTT | CSVGGRGWTEAFF
TRBJ2-1 | . | . | TRBV4-1 | TGCGCCAGCAGCCCCACGGAGGGTGAGCAGTTCTTC | CASSPTEGEQFF
TRBJ2-7 | . | . | TRBV5-1 | TGCGCCAGCAGCTTGGCCGGTGGGTCCTACGAGCAGTACTTC | CASSLAGGSYEQYF
TRBJ1-2 | . | . | TRBV29-1 | TGCAGCGTTGAATCGGGACGCCGGTTTCAGTATGGCTACACCTTC | CSVESGRRFQYGYTF
TRBJ1-5 | . | . | TRBV30 | TGTGCCTGGAGTGGACGCAGGGATAAACGGCCCCAGCATTTT | CAWSGRRDKRPQHF
TRBJ1-5 | . | . | TRBV7-2 | TGTGCCAGCAGCTTTGGGCAGTATAGCAATCAGCCCCAGCATTTT | CASSFGQYSNQPQHF
TRBJ1-1 | . | . | TRBV30 | TGTGCCTTAGAGCGTGGGGGGAACACTGAAGCTTTCTTT | CALERGGNTEAFF
TRBJ2-5 | . | few | TRBV7-8 | TGTGCCAGCAGCTTAAAGGCTAGCTGGGGGGAGACCCAGTACTTC | CASSLKASWGETQYF
TRBJ2-1 | . | . | TRBV9 | TGTGCCAGCAGCGTAGATTCTGCTGGGTACAATGAGCAGTTCTTC | CASSVDSAGYNEQFF
TRBJ2-5 | . | few | TRBV4-2 | TGTGCCAGCAGCCTTACCCCGGGACATCAAGAGACCCAGTACTTC | CASSLTPGHQETQYF
TRBJ2-1 | . | few | TRBV2 | TGTGCCAGCAGTGACTACCCCTCCTACAATGAGCAGTTCTTC | CASSDYPSYNEQFF
TRBJ2-1 | TRBD2 | . | TRBV9 | TGTGCCAGCAGCAACCTAGCGGGGGGGCAAAATGAGCAGTTCTTC | CASSNLAGGQNEQFF
TRBJ2-1 | TRBD1 | . | TRBV29-1 | TGCAGCGGGAGGGACAGGGGGCGCTACAATGAGCAGTTCTTC | CSGRDRGRYNEQFF
TRBJ2-3 | TRBD2 | . | TRBV7-2 | TGTGCCAGCAGCTTAGGCCTAGCGGGGAAACCAATCACAGATACGCAGTATTTT | CASSLGLAGKPITDTQYF
TRBJ2-5 | TRBD2 | . | TRBV9 | TGTGCCAGCAGCTCTCCGGGCGGGGGTGAGACCCAGTACTTC | CASSSPGGGETQYF
TRBJ2-7 | . | once | TRBV7-2 | TGTGCCAGCAGCCCAGGGGTTGAGCAGTACTTC | CASSPGVEQYF
TRBJ2-3 | . | . | TRBV29-1 | TGCAGCGCCCGTTGGGAGGTCACAGATACGCAGTATTTT | CSARWEVTDTQYF
TRBJ2-7 | TRBD1 | . | TRBV30 | TGTGCCTGGAGTGTAGTGCTAACAGGGGACTACGAGCAGTACTTC | CAWSVVLTGDYEQYF
TRBJ2-5 | TRBD2 | . | TRBV7-2 | TGTGCCTGCGGGGCGGGGGGCCTCCAAGAGACCCAGTACTTC | CACGAGGLQETQYF
TRBJ1-2 | TRBD1 | . | TRBV29-1 | TGCAGCGACGGACAGGGTGACTATGGCTACACCTTC | CSDGQGDYGYTF
TRBJ2-1 | TRBD2 | few | TRBV14 | TGTGCCAGCAGCCAACGCGGGGGCAATGAGCAGTTCTTC | CASSQRGGNEQFF
TRBJ2-1 | TRBD1 | few | TRBV7-2 | TGTGCCAGCAGCTCAAGTCTCAGGGGGCGTAATGACAATGAGCAGTTCTTC | CASSSSLRGRNDNEQFF
TRBJ2-1 | . | . | TRBV25-1 | TGTGCCAGCAGGGTTTACAATGAGCAGTTCTTC | CASRVYNEQFF
TRBJ2-5 | . | . | TRBV5-1 | TGCGCCAGCAGCTTGGTACGGGGCAGGGAGACCCAGTACTTC | CASSLVRGRETQYF
TRBJ1-4 | TRBD1 | . | TRBV25-1 | TGTGCCAGCAGTGGGCCCCAGGGGGCGACTAATGAAAAACTGTTTTTT | CASSGPQGATNEKLFF
TRBJ2-3 | . | . | TRBV9 | TGTGCCAGCAGCGTCGGAGAAGATACGCAGTATTTT | CASSVGEDTQYF
TRBJ2-7 | TRBD1 | . | TRBV29-1 | TGCAGCGCCAGGACAGGGCACGAGCAGTACTTC | CSARTGHEQYF
TRBJ2-2 | . | . | TRBV5-6 | TGTGCCAGCAGCTCCAGGGCGGCGAACACCGGGGAGCTGTTTTTT | CASSSRAANTGELFF
TRBJ2-7 | . | . | TRBV2 | TGTGCCAACGGAGGGAGTGACAACTCCTACGAGCAGTACTTC | CANGGSDNSYEQYF
TRBJ2-7 | . | . | TRBV7-2 | TGTGCCAGCAGCCGTCCCGGGGGGCGCAGGTACGAGCAGTACTTC | CASSRPGGRRYEQYF
TRBJ1-2 | . | . | TRBV7-2 | TGTGCCAGCAGCTTAGAATGGCAGACCGCCTATGGCTACACCTTC | CASSLEWQTAYGYTF
TRBJ2-1 | TRBD1 | . | TRBV10-3 | TGTGCCATCAGTGCCCGGGACAGGGGGCACAATGAGCAGTTCTTC | CAISARDRGHNEQFF
TRBJ1-2 | . | once | TRBV29-1 | TGCAGCGTTGACGGGGCAGGGATCACGCCTGGCTACACCTTC | CSVDGAGITPGYTF
TRBJ2-5 | TRBD2 | . | TRBV29-1 | TGCAGCGTTTTACTAGCGGGGGCCGAGACCCAGTACTTC | CSVLLAGAETQYF
TRBJ1-4 | . | few | TRBV5-6 | TGTGCCAGCAGCCTGCGGAGACCCCCTAATGAAAAACTGTTTTTT | CASSLRRPPNEKLFF
TRBJ2-1 | TRBD2 | few | TRBV5-1 | TGCGCCAGCAGCCCTCCCAGGGTAGCGGGGGCAAGTGAGCAGTTCTTC | CASSPPRVAGASEQFF
TRBJ2-1 | . | once | TRBV30 | TGTGCCTGGGCAGGGACCTACGACAATGAGCAGTTCTTC | CAWAGTYDNEQFF
TRBJ2-1 | TRBD1 | . | TRBV5-6 | TGTGCCAGCAGCCTGGACAGGCCCGGCTACAATGAGCAGTTCTTC | CASSLDRPGYNEQFF
TRBJ1-1 | . | . | TRBV6-6 | TGTGCCAGCAGTTACGGGGACAACACTGAAGCTTTCTTT | CASSYGDNTEAFF
TRBJ1-1 | . | . | TRBV19 | TGTGCCAGTAGCCCACCAGGGCGCAACACTGAAGCTTTCTTT | CASSPPGRNTEAFF
TRBJ1-5 | . | once | TRBV29-1 | TGCAGCGTTGATTTGGGGACCAGCAATCAGCCCCAGCATTTT | CSVDLGTSNQPQHF
TRBJ2-5 | TRBD2 | few | TRBV7-6 | TGTGCCAGCAGCCTACCTGGCGGGGGGACCCAGTACTTC | CASSLPGGGTQYF
TRBJ2-5 | TRBD2 | . | TRBV12-5 | TGTGCTAGTGGTCCTGTGGGACTACCAGAGACCCAGTACTTC | CASGPVGLPETQYF
TRBJ2-2 | TRBD1 | few | TRBV5-6 | TGTGCCAGCAGCTGGGACAGGAACACCGGGGAGCTGTTTTTT | CASSWDRNTGELFF
TRBJ1-6 | . | . | TRBV7-9 | TGTGCCAGCAGCTCACGAATTCGGGGGTCACCCCTCCACTTT | CASSSRIRGSPLHF
TRBJ2-7 | . | . | TRBV30 | TGTGCCTGGAGTGGGACTCGACGCCAGCCCTACGAGCAGTACTTC | CAWSGTRRQPYEQYF
TRBJ2-3 | . | . | TRBV25-1 | TGTGCCAGCAGTGAATCCGGGGGCGGGGTAGATACGCAGTATTTT | CASSESGGGVDTQYF
TRBJ2-5 | TRBD2 | . | TRBV4-3 | TGCGCCAGCAGCCAAGAACTCCAGCGGGGACAAGAGACCCAGTACTTC | CASSQELQRGQETQYF
TRBJ2-7 | TRBD1 | . | TRBV27 | TGTGCCAGCAGTTCCCCACAGGGGAGAGGATTGATCGAGCAGTACTTC | CASSSPQGRGLIEQYF